This is a list of T cell receptor beta chains from one sample in a study of technical replicates of blood from several donors. Measured with immunoSEQ multiplex PCR; TCRdb has only the in-frame clones, and not every one. The sample carries around 70,000 clones, 93% recorded once. What was sequenced was T cells isolated from PBMCs. These receptor sequences come from a human donor in good health. CDR3s include the opening cysteine and the closing phenylalanine or tryptophan. The D gene is left open where the match is weak. The size of a clone is reported for some rows only, either as once, few or many, or as a class for expanded clones.

J,V,size,D,DNA,CDR3
TRBJ2-3,TRBV7-6,NA,TRBD2,TGTGCCAGCAGCTCCGGTACTAGCGGCTATACAGATACGCAGTATTTT,CASSSGTSGYTDTQYF
TRBJ2-1,TRBV10-2,NA,TRBD2,TGCGCCAGCAGGCCTGGACTAGGAGACAATGAGCAGTTCTTC,CASRPGLGDNEQFF
TRBJ1-1,TRBV6-5,NA,NA,TGTGCCAGCAGTCCCCAGGGGTTGGGCTTCACTGAAGCTTTCTTT,CASSPQGLGFTEAFF
TRBJ2-5,TRBV7-9,NA,NA,TGTGCCAGCAGCTTAGGTGCTAGTCAAGAGACCCAGTACTTC,CASSLGASQETQYF
TRBJ2-7,TRBV7-6,NA,TRBD1,TGTGCCAGCAGCTTAGTGCCGGGACAGAAGGACTTC,CASSLVPGQKDF
TRBJ2-1,TRBV4-1,NA,NA,TGCGCCAGCAGCCACCCCCCAGGCAATGAGCAGTTCTTC,CASSHPPGNEQFF
TRBJ2-1,TRBV15,NA,TRBD2,TGTGCCACCAGCAGAGCGGGCGGGGGGGCGAATGAGCAGTTCTTC,CATSRAGGGANEQFF
TRBJ1-5,TRBV28,NA,TRBD1,TGTGCCAGCACCCTATCCGGGGACAGGATCAATCAGCCCCAGCATTTT,CASTLSGDRINQPQHF
TRBJ1-4,TRBV29-1,NA,NA,TGCAGCGCCCTACAGGGCTTTAATGAAAAACTGTTTTTT,CSALQGFNEKLFF
TRBJ1-5,TRBV5-1,NA,TRBD1,TGCGCCAGCAGTAAGAAACTGAAGAGGACAGGGGACAACAATCAGCCCCAGCATTTT,CASSKKLKRTGDNNQPQHF
TRBJ1-5,TRBV6-5,NA,NA,TGTGCCAGCAGTGTCAGCGTTTACAATCAGCCCCAGCATTTT,CASSVSVYNQPQHF
TRBJ1-1,TRBV6-5,NA,TRBD1,TGTGCCAGCAATTTAGGGGGCGCCGGCACTGAAGCTTTCTTT,CASNLGGAGTEAFF
TRBJ1-1,TRBV5-6,NA,TRBD1,TGTGCCAGCAGCTCGATAGAACAGGGGGGTAAAACTGAAGCTTTCTTT,CASSSIEQGGKTEAFF
TRBJ2-5,TRBV6-4,once,TRBD1,TGTGCCAGCAGTCTAACGACAGGGAGCCAAGAGACCCAGTACTTC,CASSLTTGSQETQYF
TRBJ2-2,TRBV10-3,NA,TRBD2,TGTGCCATCAGTGGGCCTGGGGGGACTAGCAGTAGTACCGGGGAGCTGTTTTTT,CAISGPGGTSSSTGELFF
TRBJ2-4,TRBV11-3,NA,NA,TGTGCCAGCAGCTTAGGGAGTCGTGCAGTAGCCAAAAACATTCAGTACTTC,CASSLGSRAVAKNIQYF
TRBJ2-7,TRBV9,NA,NA,TGTGCCAGCAGCGTACAGGGGGGCTCCTACGAGCAGTACTTC,CASSVQGGSYEQYF
TRBJ1-3,TRBV28,NA,TRBD1,TGTGCCAGCAGTTTGGGTTCCAGGGGGACTGGAAACACCATATATTTT,CASSLGSRGTGNTIYF
TRBJ2-1,TRBV6-4,NA,TRBD2,TGTGCCAGCAGTGCTACTAGCGGGAGGGGCTACAATGAGCAGTTCTTC,CASSATSGRGYNEQFF
TRBJ1-1,TRBV7-9,NA,NA,TGTGCCAGCAGCTTATATAGGGGGAACACTGAAGCTTTCTTT,CASSLYRGNTEAFF
TRBJ1-1,TRBV4-1,NA,TRBD1,TGCGCCAGCAGCCAGCAAGTGGACAGGGGGTACAATGAAGCTTTCTTT,CASSQQVDRGYNEAFF
TRBJ2-7,TRBV7-8,NA,TRBD2,TGTGCCAGCAGCTTAGCGGGAGTATTCGGGACTAGCTACGAGCAGTACTTC,CASSLAGVFGTSYEQYF
TRBJ1-2,TRBV27,NA,NA,TGTGCCAGCAGTTTAGACCGGGATGGGAGCTATGGCTACACCTTC,CASSLDRDGSYGYTF
TRBJ1-1,TRBV11-2,NA,TRBD1,TGTGCCAGCAGCCCCAGGAGGGGGCGGCGGAACACTGAAGCTTTCTTT,CASSPRRGRRNTEAFF
TRBJ2-7,TRBV30,NA,NA,TGTGCCTGGAAAGAAACTCAACAGGCCCACGAGCAGTACTTC,CAWKETQQAHEQYF
TRBJ2-5,TRBV10-2,NA,NA,TGCGCCAGCAGTGGACAGGCCCGAGAGACCCAGTACTTC,CASSGQARETQYF
TRBJ1-5,TRBV7-8,NA,NA,TGTGCCAGCAGCTTAGAGGAGGGGGGGAGTCAGCCCCAGCATTTT,CASSLEEGGSQPQHF
TRBJ2-2,TRBV10-2,NA,NA,TGCGCCAGCAGTGAGTGGGGCGGGGGCCCCACCGAGCTGTTTTTT,CASSEWGGGPTELFF
TRBJ2-7,TRBV6-1,NA,NA,TGTGCCAGCAGTGAAGTAGCTGACGAGCAGTACTTC,CASSEVADEQYF
TRBJ2-7,TRBV28,NA,TRBD2,TGTGCCAGCAGTTACCCCACTAGCGGGAGTTACGAGCAGTACTTC,CASSYPTSGSYEQYF
TRBJ2-5,TRBV9,NA,NA,TGTGCCAGCAGCGTAGGGGAGTCCAGGACCCAGTACTTC,CASSVGESRTQYF
TRBJ1-5,TRBV2,NA,NA,TGTGCCAGCAGTGCAGGGGAGAGACAGCCCCAGCATTTT,CASSAGERQPQHF
TRBJ2-1,TRBV7-6,NA,TRBD2,TGTGCCAGCAGCCTACGTGGACTAGATGGAAATGAGCAGTTCTTC,CASSLRGLDGNEQFF
TRBJ2-7,TRBV5-6,NA,TRBD1,TGTGCCAGCAGCAATGCAGGGGGCCGCAGCTCCTACGAGCAGTACTTC,CASSNAGGRSSYEQYF
TRBJ1-2,TRBV5-1,NA,TRBD1,TGCGCCAGCAGCCACGGGACAGATAATGGCTACACCTTC,CASSHGTDNGYTF
TRBJ1-1,TRBV5-1,once,TRBD1,TGCGCCAGCAGCTTGGGGGGGACAGCGAACACTGAAGCTTTCTTT,CASSLGGTANTEAFF
TRBJ2-2,TRBV19,NA,TRBD2,TGTGCCACTACTAGCGGGACCGGGGAGCTGTTTTTT,CATTSGTGELFF
TRBJ2-3,TRBV7-3,NA,TRBD2,TGTGCCAGCAGCTTAGCGGGGGGGCCTAGCACAGATACGCAGTATTTT,CASSLAGGPSTDTQYF
TRBJ1-2,TRBV29-1,NA,TRBD1,TGCAGCGTTGGACCACGTACAGGGGGCGCGAGTGGCTACACCTTC,CSVGPRTGGASGYTF
TRBJ2-2,TRBV19,NA,NA,TGTGCCAGTAGTATATTTACAGGGTCGGGCGGGGAGCTGTTTTTT,CASSIFTGSGGELFF
TRBJ2-7,TRBV6-5,NA,TRBD2,TGTGCCAGCAGCCGACTAGCGGGGCAAGCCTACGAGCAGTACTTC,CASSRLAGQAYEQYF
TRBJ1-2,TRBV7-9,few,NA,TGTGCCAGCAGCTTAGCGAACGGCCGATTGGGCGGCTACACCTTC,CASSLANGRLGGYTF
TRBJ1-1,TRBV2,NA,NA,TGTGCCAGCAGTGTAGAGGGCCTGAGCACTGAAGCTTTCTTT,CASSVEGLSTEAFF
TRBJ2-5,TRBV11-2,NA,NA,TGTGCCAGCAGCTTAGTGGGGGGGCTTCAAGAGACCCAGTACTTC,CASSLVGGLQETQYF
TRBJ2-7,TRBV18,NA,TRBD1,TGTGCCAGCTCTCCGCTTGAGGGGACAGGGGTCGGGGAGCAGTACTTC,CASSPLEGTGVGEQYF
TRBJ1-2,TRBV5-1,NA,TRBD1,TGCGCCAGCAGCTCAGGTACAGGGGGCTATGGCTACACCTTC,CASSSGTGGYGYTF
TRBJ2-2,TRBV7-7,once,TRBD2,TGTGCCAGCAGCTTAGAGATTAGACTAGCGGCAAACACCGGGGAGCTGTTTTTT,CASSLEIRLAANTGELFF
TRBJ1-1,TRBV5-1,NA,NA,TGCGCCAGCAGCTTGGTTTTCAGGGGTTCGGCTGAAGCTTTCTTT,CASSLVFRGSAEAFF